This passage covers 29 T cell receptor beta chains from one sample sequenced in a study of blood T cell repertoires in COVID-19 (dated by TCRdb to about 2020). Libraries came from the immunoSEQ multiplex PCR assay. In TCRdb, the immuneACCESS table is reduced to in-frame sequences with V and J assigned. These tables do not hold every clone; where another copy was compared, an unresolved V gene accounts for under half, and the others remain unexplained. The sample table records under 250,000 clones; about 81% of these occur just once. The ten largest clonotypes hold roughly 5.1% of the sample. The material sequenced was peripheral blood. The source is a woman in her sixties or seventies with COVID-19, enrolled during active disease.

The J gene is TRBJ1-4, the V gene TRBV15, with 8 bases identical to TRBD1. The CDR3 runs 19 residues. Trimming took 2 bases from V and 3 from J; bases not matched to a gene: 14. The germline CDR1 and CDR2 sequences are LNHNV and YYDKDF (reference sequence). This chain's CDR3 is CATSRNTGARGLSNEKLFF. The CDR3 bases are TGTGCCACCAGCAGAAACACAGGGGCCAGGGGGCTATCTAATGAAAAACTGTTTTTT.

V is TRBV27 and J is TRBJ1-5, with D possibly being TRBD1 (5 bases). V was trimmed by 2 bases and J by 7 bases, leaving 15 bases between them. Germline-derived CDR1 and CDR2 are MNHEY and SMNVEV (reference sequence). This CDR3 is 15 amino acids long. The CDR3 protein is CASSLGTPGLQPQHF. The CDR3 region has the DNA TGTGCCAGCAGTTTAGGTACCCCAGGGCTGCAGCCCCAGCATTTT.

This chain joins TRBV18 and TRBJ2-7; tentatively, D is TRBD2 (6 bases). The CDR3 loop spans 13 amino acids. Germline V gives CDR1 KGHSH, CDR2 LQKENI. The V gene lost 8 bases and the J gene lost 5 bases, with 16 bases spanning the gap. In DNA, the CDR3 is TGTGCCAGCCTCCAGGGACTCGGGGACGAGCAGTACTTC. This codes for CASLQGLGDEQYF.

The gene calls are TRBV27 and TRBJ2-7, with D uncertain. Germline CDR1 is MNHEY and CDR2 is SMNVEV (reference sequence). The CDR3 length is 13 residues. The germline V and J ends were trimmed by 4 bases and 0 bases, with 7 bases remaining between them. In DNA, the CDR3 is TGTGCCAGCAGTTCCCACAGCTCCTACGAGCAGTACTTC. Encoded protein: CASSSHSSYEQYF.

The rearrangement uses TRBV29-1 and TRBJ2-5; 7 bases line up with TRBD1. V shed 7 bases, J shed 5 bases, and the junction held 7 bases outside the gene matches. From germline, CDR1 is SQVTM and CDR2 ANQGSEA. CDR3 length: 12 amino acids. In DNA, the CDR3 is TGCAGCGCGACAACAGGGGACGAGACCCAGTACTTC. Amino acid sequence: CSATTGDETQYF.

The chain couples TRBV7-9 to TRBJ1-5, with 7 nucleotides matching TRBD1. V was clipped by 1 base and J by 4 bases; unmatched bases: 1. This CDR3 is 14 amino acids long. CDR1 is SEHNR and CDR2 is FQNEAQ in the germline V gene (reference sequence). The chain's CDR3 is CASSLGDSNQPQHF. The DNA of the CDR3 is TGTGCCAGCAGCTTAGGGGACAGTAATCAGCCCCAGCATTTT. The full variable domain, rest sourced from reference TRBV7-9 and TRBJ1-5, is DTGVSQNPRHKITKRGQNVTFRCDPISEHNRLYWYRQTLGQGPEFLTYFQNEAQLEKSRLLSDRFSAERPKGSFSTLEIQRTEQGDSAMYLCASSLGDSNQPQHFGDGTRLSIL.

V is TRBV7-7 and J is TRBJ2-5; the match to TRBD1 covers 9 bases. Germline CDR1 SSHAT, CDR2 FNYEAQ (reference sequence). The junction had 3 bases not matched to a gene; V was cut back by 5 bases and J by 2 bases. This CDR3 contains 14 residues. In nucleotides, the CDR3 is TGTGCCAGCAGCCTACAGGGGGCACAAGAGACCCAGTACTTC. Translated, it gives CASSLQGAQETQYF.

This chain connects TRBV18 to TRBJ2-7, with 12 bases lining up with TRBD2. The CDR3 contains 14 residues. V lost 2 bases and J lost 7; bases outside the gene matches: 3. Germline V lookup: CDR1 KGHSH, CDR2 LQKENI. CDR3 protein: CASSPGTSGWEQYF. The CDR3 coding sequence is TGTGCCAGCTCACCAGGGACTAGCGGGTGGGAGCAGTACTTC. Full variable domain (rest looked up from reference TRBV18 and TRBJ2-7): NAGVMQNPRHLVRRRGQEARLRCSPMKGHSHVYWYRQLPEEGLKFMVYLQKENIIDESGMPKERFSAEFPKEGPSILRIQQVVRGDSAAYFCASSPGTSGWEQYFGPGTRLTVT.

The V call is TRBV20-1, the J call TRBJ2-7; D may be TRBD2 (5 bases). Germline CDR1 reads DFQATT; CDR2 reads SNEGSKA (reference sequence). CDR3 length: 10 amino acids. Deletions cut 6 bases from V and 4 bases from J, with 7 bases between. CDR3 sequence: CSAQRYEQYF. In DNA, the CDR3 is TGCAGTGCCCAGCGGTACGAGCAGTACTTC.

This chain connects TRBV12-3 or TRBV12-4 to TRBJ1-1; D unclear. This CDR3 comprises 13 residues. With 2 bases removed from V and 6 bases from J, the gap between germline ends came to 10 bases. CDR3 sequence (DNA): TGTGCCAGCAGTTTACGGGGTGACGCTGAAGCTTTCTTT. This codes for CASSLRGDAEAFF.

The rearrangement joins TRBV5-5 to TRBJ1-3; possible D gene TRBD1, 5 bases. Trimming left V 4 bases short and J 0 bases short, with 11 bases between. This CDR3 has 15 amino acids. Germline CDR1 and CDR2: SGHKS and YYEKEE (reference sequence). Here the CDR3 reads CASSIDRPSGNTIYF. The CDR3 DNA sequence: TGTGCCAGCAGCATAGACAGACCCTCTGGAAACACCATATATTTT.

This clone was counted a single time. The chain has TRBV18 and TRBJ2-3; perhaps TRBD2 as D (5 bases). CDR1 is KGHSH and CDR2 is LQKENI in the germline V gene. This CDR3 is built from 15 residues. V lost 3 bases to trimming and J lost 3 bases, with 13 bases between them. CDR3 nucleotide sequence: TGTGCCAGCTCACCGACGGAGGTTCCTACAGATACGCAGTATTTT. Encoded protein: CASSPTEVPTDTQYF.

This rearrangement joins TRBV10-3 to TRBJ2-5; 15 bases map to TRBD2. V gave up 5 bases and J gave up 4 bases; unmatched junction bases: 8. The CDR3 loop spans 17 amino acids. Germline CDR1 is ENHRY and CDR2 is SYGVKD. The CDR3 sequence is CAISPGTSGGMGETQYF. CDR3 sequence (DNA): TGTGCCATCAGTCCAGGGACTAGCGGGGGGATGGGAGAGACCCAGTACTTC.

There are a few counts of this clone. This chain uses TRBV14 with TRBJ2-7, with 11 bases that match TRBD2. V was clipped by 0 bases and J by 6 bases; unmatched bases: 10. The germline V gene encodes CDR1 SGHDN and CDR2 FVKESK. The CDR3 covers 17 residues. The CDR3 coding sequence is TGTGCCAGCAGCCAAGATCCCCCCACTAGCGGGAGTGCCGAGCAGTACTTC. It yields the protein CASSQDPPTSGSAEQYF.

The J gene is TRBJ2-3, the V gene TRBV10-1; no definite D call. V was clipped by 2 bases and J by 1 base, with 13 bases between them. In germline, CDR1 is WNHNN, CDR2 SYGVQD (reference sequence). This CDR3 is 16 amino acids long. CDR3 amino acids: CASSESRVDGTDTQYF. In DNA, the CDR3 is TGCGCCAGCAGTGAGAGCCGGGTCGATGGCACAGATACGCAGTATTTT.

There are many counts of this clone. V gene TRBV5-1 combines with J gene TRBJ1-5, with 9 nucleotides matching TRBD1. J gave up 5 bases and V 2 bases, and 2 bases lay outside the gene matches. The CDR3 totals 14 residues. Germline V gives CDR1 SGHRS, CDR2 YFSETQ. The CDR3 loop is CASSFGTGYQPQHF. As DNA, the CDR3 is TGCGCCAGCAGCTTCGGGACAGGGTATCAGCCCCAGCATTTT.

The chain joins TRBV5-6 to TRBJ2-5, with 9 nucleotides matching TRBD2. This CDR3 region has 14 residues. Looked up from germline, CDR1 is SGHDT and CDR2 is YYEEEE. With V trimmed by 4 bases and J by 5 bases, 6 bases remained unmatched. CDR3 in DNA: TGTGCCAGCAGCCGGACTAGCGTTAGGGAGACCCAGTACTTC. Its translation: CASSRTSVRETQYF. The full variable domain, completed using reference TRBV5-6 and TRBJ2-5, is DAGVTQSPTHLIKTRGQQVTLRCSPKSGHDTVSWYQQALGQGPQFIFQYYEEEERQRGNFPDRFSGHQFPNYSSELNVNALLLGDSALYLCASSRTSVRETQYFGPGTRLLVL.

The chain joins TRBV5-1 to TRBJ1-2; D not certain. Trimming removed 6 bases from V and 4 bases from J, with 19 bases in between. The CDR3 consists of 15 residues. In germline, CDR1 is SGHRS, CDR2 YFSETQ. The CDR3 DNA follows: TGCGCCAGCAACCCCATCGGGGAGGGATCCTATGGCTACACCTTC. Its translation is CASNPIGEGSYGYTF.

The CDR3 spells CSVSDGEETQYF. CDR3 sequence (DNA): TGCAGCGTCTCAGACGGAGAAGAGACCCAGTACTTC. This chain connects TRBV29-1 to TRBJ2-5; D is ambiguous. The CDR3 has 12 amino acids. V lost 6 bases to trimming and J lost 3 bases, with 11 bases between them. Germline-derived CDR1 and CDR2 are SQVTM and ANQGSEA.

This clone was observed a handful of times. The CDR3, as DNA: TGTGCCAGCAGCTTAGTGGGTGGGGCTCGGTCCGGGGAGCTGTTTTTT. Its translation is CASSLVGGARSGELFF. This rearrangement joins TRBV7-2 to TRBJ2-2; a weak D match, TRBD1 (5 bases). Germline CDR1 and CDR2: SGHTA and FQGNSA. The CDR3 contains 16 residues. Trimming took off 1 base at V and 6 bases at J, with 15 bases between the two ends.

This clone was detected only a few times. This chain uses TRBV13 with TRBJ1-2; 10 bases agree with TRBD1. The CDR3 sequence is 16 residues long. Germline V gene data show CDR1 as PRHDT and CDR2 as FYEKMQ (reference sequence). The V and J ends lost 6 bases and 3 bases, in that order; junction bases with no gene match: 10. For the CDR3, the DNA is TGTGCCAGCAGACGGGACAGGGGTTTCTTTGACTATGGCTACACCTTC. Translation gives CASRRDRGFFDYGYTF.

The CDR3 DNA reads as TGTGCCAGCAGCTTAGGGGGACAGGGTGACTACGAGCAGTACTTC. Translated: CASSLGGQGDYEQYF. The chain links TRBV7-6 to TRBJ2-7; 9 nucleotides agree with TRBD1. The junction had 4 bases not matched to a gene; V was cut back by 1 base and J by 3 bases. This CDR3 is 15 amino acids long. CDR1 and CDR2 (germline): SGHVS, FNYEAQ.

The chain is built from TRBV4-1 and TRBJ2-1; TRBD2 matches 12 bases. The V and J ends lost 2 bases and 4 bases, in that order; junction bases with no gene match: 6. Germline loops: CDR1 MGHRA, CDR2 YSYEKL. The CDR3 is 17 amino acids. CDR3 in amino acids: CASSQFGLAGLYNEQFF. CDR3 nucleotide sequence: TGCGCCAGCAGCCAATTCGGACTAGCGGGATTATACAATGAGCAGTTCTTC.

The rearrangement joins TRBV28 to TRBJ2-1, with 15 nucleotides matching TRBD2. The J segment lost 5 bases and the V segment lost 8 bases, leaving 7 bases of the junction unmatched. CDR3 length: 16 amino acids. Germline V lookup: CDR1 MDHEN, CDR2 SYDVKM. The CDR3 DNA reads TGTGCCAGCGGACTAGCGGGAGGGCGGCTGAACAATGAGCAGTTCTTC. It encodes CASGLAGGRLNNEQFF.

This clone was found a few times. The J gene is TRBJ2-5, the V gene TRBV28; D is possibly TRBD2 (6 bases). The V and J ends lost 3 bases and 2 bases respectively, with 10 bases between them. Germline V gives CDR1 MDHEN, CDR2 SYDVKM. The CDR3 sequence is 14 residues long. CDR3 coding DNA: TGTGCCAGCAGTTTGGCGGGGCCACAAGAGACCCAGTACTTC. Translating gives CASSLAGPQETQYF.

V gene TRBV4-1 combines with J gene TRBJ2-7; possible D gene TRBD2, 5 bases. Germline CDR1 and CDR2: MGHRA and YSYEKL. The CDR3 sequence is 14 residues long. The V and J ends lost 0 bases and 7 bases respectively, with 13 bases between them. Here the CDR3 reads CASSQESGRGEQYF. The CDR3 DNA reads TGCGCCAGCAGCCAAGAGTCGGGCCGAGGGGAGCAGTACTTC.

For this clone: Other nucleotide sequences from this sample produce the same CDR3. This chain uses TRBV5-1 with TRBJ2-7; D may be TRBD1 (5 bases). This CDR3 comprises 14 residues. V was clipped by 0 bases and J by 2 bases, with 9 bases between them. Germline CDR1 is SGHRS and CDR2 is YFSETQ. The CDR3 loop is CASSLEGQAYEQYF. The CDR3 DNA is TGCGCCAGCAGCTTGGAAGGACAAGCCTACGAGCAGTACTTC.

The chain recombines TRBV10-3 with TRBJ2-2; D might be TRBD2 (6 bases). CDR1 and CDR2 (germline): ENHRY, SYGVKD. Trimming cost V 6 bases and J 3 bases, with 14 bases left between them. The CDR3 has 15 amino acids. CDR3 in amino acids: CAIRGLLWDTGELFF. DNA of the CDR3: TGTGCCATCAGGGGACTCTTATGGGACACCGGGGAGCTGTTTTTT.

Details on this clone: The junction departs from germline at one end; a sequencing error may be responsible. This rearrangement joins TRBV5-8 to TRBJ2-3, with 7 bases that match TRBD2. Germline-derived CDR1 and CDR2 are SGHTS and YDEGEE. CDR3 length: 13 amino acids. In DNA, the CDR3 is TGTGCCAGCAGCTTGGTTTCCGCCCGGGACTACGATTTT. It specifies CASSLVSARDYDF. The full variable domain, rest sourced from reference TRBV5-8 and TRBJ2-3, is EAGVTQSPTHLIKTRGQQATLRCSPISGHTSVYWYQQALGLGLQFLLWYDEGEERNRGNFPPRFSGRQFPNYSSELNVNALELEDSALYLCASSLVSARDYDFGPGTRLTVL.